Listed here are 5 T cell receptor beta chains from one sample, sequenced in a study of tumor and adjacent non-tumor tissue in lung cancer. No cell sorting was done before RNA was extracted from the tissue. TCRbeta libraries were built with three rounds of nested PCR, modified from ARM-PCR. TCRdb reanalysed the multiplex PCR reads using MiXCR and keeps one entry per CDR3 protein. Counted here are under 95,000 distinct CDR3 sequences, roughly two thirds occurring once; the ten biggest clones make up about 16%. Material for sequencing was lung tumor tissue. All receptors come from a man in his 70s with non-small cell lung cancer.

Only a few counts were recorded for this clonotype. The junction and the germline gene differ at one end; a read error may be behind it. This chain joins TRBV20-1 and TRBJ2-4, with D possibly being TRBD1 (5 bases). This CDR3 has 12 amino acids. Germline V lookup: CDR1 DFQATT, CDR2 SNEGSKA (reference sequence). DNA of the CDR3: TGCAGTGCCCCAGGGAATCAAAACACTCAGTACTTC. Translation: CSAPGNQNTQYF.

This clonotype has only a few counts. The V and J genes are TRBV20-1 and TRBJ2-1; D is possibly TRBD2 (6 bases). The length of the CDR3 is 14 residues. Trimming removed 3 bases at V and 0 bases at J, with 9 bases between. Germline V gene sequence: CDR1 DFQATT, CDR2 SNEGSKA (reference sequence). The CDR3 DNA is TGCAGTGCTAGTGCCGGGAGCTCCTACAATGAGCAGTTCTTC. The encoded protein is CSASAGSSYNEQFF.

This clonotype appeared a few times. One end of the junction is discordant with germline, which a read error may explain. The CDR3 nucleotides are TGTGCCATCAAACTGGGGGGGCTCAGGAACACTGAAGCCTTCTTT. The encoded protein is CAIKLGGLRNTEAFF. The genes are TRBV6-1 and TRBJ1-1, with D possibly being TRBD1 (6 bases). Germline CDR1 and CDR2: MNHNS and SASEGT. The length of the CDR3 is 15 residues.

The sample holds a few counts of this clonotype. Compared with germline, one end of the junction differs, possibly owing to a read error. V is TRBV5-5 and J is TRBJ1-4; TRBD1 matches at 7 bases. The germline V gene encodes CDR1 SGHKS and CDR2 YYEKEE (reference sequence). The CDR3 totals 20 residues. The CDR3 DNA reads TGTGCCAGCAGCCGGACCCTTTTCGGGACAGCTAGTTCAACTAATGAAAAAATGTTTTTT. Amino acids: CASSRTLFGTASSTNEKMFF.

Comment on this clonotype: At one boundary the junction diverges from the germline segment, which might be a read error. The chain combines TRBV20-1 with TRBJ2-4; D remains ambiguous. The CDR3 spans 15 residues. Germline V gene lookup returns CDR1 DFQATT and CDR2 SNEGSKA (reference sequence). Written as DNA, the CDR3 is TGCAGTGCTAGAGACCTGACATTAGCCAAAAACGTTCAGTACTTT. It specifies CSARDLTLAKNVQYF.